The rows below give T cell receptor beta chains drawn from one sample of a study of graft-versus-host responses after intestinal transplantation. Here immunoSEQ multiplex PCR was the method, and the copy in TCRdb shows in-frame clones only, minus some. The top ten hold around 1.4% of the sample, which has roughly 99,000 clones, more than 75% seen once. The sample here was PBMCs, taken 255 days after intestinal transplant. These TCRs come from a human patient who received an intestinal transplant, so some T cells may come from the graft donor. Both conserved end residues are part of each CDR3. The D gene is left open where the match is weak. Rows may omit the clone size; those that give it use once, few, many or a size class.

TRBJ1-5,-,TRBV28,TRBD1,CASSFRDRGGGQPQHF,TGTGCCAGCAGTTTTAGGGACAGGGGAGGAGGGCAGCCCCAGCATTTT
TRBJ1-2,medium-sized,TRBV4-1,TRBD1,CASSRGDRILPGYGYTF,TGCGCCAGCAGCCGTGGGGACAGGATCCTACCCGGATATGGCTACACCTTC
TRBJ1-1,-,TRBV6-1,-,CASIQSTEAFF,TGTGCCAGCATTCAGAGCACTGAAGCTTTCTTT
TRBJ1-5,-,TRBV19,-,CASSTGTHVNQPQHF,TGTGCCAGTAGTACCGGGACCCATGTTAATCAGCCCCAGCATTTT
TRBJ2-3,few,TRBV2,TRBD2,CASTAGEIGTQYF,TGTGCCAGCACAGCGGGAGAGATTGGTACGCAGTATTTT
TRBJ2-3,-,TRBV4-3,-,CASSQDTAAADTQYF,TGCGCCAGCAGCCAAGATACGGCAGCGGCAGATACGCAGTATTTT
TRBJ1-1,-,TRBV30,-,CAWSLVRSAGRGPGEAFF,TGTGCCTGGAGCTTGGTACGGAGCGCCGGCCGAGGCCCGGGTGAAGCTTTCTTT
TRBJ2-2,-,TRBV19,-,CASSIAHGPGELFF,TGTGCCAGTAGTATAGCCCACGGCCCCGGGGAGCTGTTTTTT
TRBJ1-2,few,TRBV4-1,-,CASSQVAGTDGYTF,TGCGCCAGCAGCCAAGTGGCAGGGACCGATGGCTACACCTTC
TRBJ1-5,-,TRBV5-1,-,CASSLAGGNQPQHF,TGCGCCAGCAGCTTGGCGGGGGGCAATCAGCCCCAGCATTTT
TRBJ1-5,-,TRBV27,TRBD1,CASRPTGVYSNQPQHF,TGTGCCAGCAGACCGACAGGGGTTTATAGCAATCAGCCCCAGCATTTT
TRBJ2-7,-,TRBV27,-,CASSSAERYSYEQYF,TGTGCCAGCAGTAGCGCAGAAAGATATTCCTACGAGCAGTACTTC
TRBJ2-1,-,TRBV5-4,TRBD2,CASKTSGYNEQFF,TGTGCCAGTAAGACTAGCGGGTACAATGAGCAGTTCTTC
TRBJ2-3,few,TRBV6-1,TRBD2,CASSELAGLSTDTQYF,TGTGCCAGCAGTGAACTAGCGGGGCTTAGCACAGATACGCAGTATTTT
TRBJ1-4,-,TRBV6-5,TRBD1,CASSPGQRREKLFF,TGTGCCAGCAGTCCGGGACAGAGGCGGGAAAAACTGTTTTTT
TRBJ2-7,-,TRBV5-6,TRBD1,CASTLTTGTGGRTPYEQYF,TGTGCCAGCACCTTAACCACCGGGACAGGGGGCCGAACGCCCTACGAGCAGTACTTC
TRBJ1-6,few,TRBV28,TRBD1,CASSWTGGGSPLHF,TGTGCCAGCAGCTGGACAGGGGGCGGTTCACCCCTCCACTTT
TRBJ1-2,-,TRBV27,-,CASGDQPGGYTF,TGTGCCAGCGGGGACCAACCGGGGGGCTACACCTTC
TRBJ1-5,-,TRBV21-1,-,CASSNGQGALFNQPQHF,TGTGCCAGCAGCAATGGACAGGGGGCCCTCTTCAATCAGCCCCAGCATTTT
TRBJ2-6,-,TRBV4-1,-,CARTPKSSGANVLTF,TGCGCCAGGACTCCTAAAAGCTCTGGGGCCAACGTCCTGACTTTC
TRBJ2-7,few,TRBV5-4,-,CASSQPRVRTSYEQYF,TGTGCCAGCAGCCAACCCAGGGTACGGACCTCCTACGAGCAGTACTTC
TRBJ2-7,-,TRBV15,TRBD1,CATSRGQGFAYEQYF,TGTGCCACCAGCAGAGGACAGGGATTCGCCTACGAGCAGTACTTC
TRBJ1-1,-,TRBV2,TRBD1,CASRGTAGLGYEAFF,TGTGCCAGCAGAGGGACAGCAGGCCTCGGGTATGAAGCTTTCTTT
TRBJ2-1,-,TRBV27,-,CASRGTPLNRQFF,TGTGCCAGCAGAGGGACTCCCTTAAACAGGCAGTTCTTC
TRBJ2-5,-,TRBV5-1,TRBD2,CASSFSPSGQETQYF,TGCGCCAGCAGCTTTTCGCCTAGCGGGCAAGAGACCCAGTACTTC
TRBJ2-2,-,TRBV7-3,TRBD2,CASSAGGRELFF,TGTGCCAGCAGCGCGGGAGGCAGGGAGCTGTTTTTT
TRBJ2-7,-,TRBV7-4,-,CASSLAGQYF,TGTGCCAGCAGCTTAGCGGGGCAGTACTTC
TRBJ1-2,once,TRBV6-5,-,CASSAAGGAYGYTF,TGTGCCAGCAGTGCGGCGGGGGGCGCTTATGGCTACACCTTC
TRBJ1-1,-,TRBV19,-,CASTPYTRSPTLNTEAFF,TGTGCCAGTACCCCCTACACCCGTTCCCCGACATTGAACACTGAAGCTTTCTTT
TRBJ1-1,-,TRBV18,-,CASSLPPENTEAFF,TGTGCCAGCTCACTCCCCCCCGAGAACACTGAAGCTTTCTTT
TRBJ1-6,-,TRBV7-7,-,CASSLTGPARSSSYNSPLHF,TGTGCTAGCAGCTTAACGGGGCCCGCGAGATCGAGCTCCTATAATTCACCCCTCCACTTT
TRBJ2-1,-,TRBV7-9,TRBD2,CASSLKTSGSLGEQFF,TGTGCCAGCAGCTTAAAGACTAGCGGGAGTCTGGGTGAGCAGTTCTTC
TRBJ2-2,-,TRBV7-2,-,CASSLAFGPLTGELFF,TGTGCCAGCAGCTTAGCGTTTGGACCCCTCACCGGGGAGCTGTTTTTT
TRBJ2-1,few,TRBV4-2,-,CASSTPNGDLSSYNEQFF,TGTGCCAGCAGCACTCCTAACGGGGACCTTAGCTCCTACAATGAGCAGTTCTTC
TRBJ2-3,few,TRBV6-4,-,CASSDGGAADTQYF,TGTGCCAGCAGTGACGGTGGGGCAGCAGATACGCAGTATTTT
TRBJ2-1,once,TRBV6-4,-,CASSALAAGNEQFF,TGTGCCAGCAGTGCACTAGCAGCGGGCAATGAGCAGTTCTTC
TRBJ2-7,-,TRBV7-3,-,CASSLMAGLSYEQYF,TGTGCCAGCAGCTTAATGGCAGGTCTGTCCTACGAGCAGTACTTC